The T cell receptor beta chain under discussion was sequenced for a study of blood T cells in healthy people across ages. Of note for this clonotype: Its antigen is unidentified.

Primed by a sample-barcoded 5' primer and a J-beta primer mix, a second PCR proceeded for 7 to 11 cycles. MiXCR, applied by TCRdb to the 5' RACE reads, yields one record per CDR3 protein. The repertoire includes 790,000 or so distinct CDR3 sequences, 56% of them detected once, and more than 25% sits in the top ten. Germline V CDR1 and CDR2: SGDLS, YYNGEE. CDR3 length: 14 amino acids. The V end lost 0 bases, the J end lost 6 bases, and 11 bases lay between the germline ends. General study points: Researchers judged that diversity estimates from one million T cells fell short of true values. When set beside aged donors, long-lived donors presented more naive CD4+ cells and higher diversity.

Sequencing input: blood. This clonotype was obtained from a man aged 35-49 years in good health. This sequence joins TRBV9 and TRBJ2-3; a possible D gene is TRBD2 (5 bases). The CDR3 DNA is TGTGCCAGCAGCGTAGTTGGTAGCGTGGATACGCAGTATTTT. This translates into CASSVVGSVDTQYF.